This T cell receptor (beta chain) was found in a study of vaccination effects on CD4 cells after COVID-19. V was shortened by 2 bases and J by 0 bases, with 9 bases between the two germline ends. The CDR3 is made up of 15 amino acids. Per germline, CDR1 SGHTS and CDR2 YDEGEE. This clone has a handful of counts. The antigen is not known. Peptide-pool stimulation followed by sequencing identified expanded antigen-specific CD4+ clonotypes in the ViraFEST assay. Subsequent to roughly 9 days of culture, CD4+ T cells were isolated. The cohort was immunized with two doses of either the BNT162b2 or mRNA-1273 vaccine. This table comes from immunoSEQ multiplex PCR, and its TCRdb copy is limited to in-frame clones, with some not included. This sample carries under 40,000 clones, around 70% of them seen once, and the ten largest clones take 10% to 15%.

The sample in question was CD4+ T cells from PBMCs cultured with HCoV-229E spike peptides, obtained after COVID-19 vaccination. This chain joins TRBV5-8 and TRBJ1-3; possibly TRBD1 for D (5 bases). This TCR was recovered from a human donor who received a COVID-19 vaccine. The CDR3 is CASSLWGSSGNTIYF. The CDR3 nucleotides are TGTGCCAGCAGCTTATGGGGCAGCTCTGGAAACACCATATATTTT.